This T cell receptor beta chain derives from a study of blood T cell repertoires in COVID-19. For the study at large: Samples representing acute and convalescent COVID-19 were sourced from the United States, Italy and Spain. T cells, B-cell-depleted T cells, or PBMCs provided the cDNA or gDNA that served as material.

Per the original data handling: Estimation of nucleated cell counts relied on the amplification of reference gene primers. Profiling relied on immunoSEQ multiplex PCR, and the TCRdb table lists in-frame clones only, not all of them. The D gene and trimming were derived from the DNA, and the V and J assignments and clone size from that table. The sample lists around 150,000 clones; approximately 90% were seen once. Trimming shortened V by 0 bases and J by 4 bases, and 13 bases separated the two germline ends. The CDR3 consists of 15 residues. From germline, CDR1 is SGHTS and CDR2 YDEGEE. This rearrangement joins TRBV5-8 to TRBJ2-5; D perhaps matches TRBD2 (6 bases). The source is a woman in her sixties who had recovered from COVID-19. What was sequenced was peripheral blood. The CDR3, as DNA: TGTGCCAGCAGCTTGGCCGGGGGAGGAGCAGAGACCCAGTACTTC. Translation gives CASSLAGGGAETQYF.